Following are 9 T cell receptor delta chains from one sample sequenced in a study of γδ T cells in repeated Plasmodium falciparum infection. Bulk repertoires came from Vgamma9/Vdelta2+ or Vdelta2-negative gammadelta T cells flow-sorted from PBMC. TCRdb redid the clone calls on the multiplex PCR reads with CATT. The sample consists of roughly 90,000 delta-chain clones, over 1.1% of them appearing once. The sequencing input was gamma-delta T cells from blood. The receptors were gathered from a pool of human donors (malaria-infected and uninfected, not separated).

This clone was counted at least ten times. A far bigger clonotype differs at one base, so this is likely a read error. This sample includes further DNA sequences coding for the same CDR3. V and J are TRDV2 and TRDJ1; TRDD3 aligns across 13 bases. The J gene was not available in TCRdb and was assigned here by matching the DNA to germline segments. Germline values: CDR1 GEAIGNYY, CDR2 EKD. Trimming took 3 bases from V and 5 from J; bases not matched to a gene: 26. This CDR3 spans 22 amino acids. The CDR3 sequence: CACDPVPTAVLGDTEGTDKLIF. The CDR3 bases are TGTGCCTGTGACCCAGTACCGACCGCCGTACTGGGGGATACGGAGGGGACTGATAAACTCATCTTT.

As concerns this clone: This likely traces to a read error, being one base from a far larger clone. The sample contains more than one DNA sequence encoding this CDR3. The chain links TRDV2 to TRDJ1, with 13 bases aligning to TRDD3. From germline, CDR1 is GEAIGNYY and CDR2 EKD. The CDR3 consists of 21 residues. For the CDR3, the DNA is TGTGCCTGTGACCCTGTACTGGGGGATACGCGCGTACAATCTTACACTGATAAACTCATCTTT. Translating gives CACDPVLGDTRVQSYTDKLIF.

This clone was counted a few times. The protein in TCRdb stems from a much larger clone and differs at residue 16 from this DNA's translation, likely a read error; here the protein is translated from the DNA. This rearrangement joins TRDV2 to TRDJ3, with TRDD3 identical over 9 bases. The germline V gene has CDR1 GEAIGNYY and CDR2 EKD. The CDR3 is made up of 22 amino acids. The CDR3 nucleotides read TGTGCCTGTGACCCGGCCACGTCTGGGGGATCGGAAGTCTCCTGGAACACCCGACAGATGTTTTTC. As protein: CACDPATSGGSEVSWNTRQMFF.

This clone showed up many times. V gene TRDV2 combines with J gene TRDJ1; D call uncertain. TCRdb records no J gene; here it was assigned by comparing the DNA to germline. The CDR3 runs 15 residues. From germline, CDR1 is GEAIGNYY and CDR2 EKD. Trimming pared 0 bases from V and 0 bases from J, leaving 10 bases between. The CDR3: CACDTVGAYTDKLIF. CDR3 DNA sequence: TGTGCCTGTGACACCGTCGGGGCGTACACCGATAAACTCATCTTT.

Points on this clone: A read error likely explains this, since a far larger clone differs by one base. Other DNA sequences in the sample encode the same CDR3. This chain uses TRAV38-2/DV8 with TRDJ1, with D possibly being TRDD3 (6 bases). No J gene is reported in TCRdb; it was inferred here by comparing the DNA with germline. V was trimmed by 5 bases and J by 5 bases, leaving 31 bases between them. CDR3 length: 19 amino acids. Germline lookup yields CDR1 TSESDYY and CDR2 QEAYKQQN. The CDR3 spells CAYSVFAPGRGTSTDKLIF. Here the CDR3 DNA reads TGTGCTTATAGCGTCTTCGCCCCTGGCAGGGGGACCAGCACTGATAAACTCATCTTT.

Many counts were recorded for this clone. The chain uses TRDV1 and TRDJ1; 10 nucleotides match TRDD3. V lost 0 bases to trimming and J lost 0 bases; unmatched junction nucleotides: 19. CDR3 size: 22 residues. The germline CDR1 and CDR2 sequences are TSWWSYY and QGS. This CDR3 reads CALGELPFLYWGITYYTDKLIF. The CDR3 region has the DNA TGTGCTCTTGGGGAACTTCCTTTCCTTTACTGGGGGATTACGTATTACACCGATAAACTCATCTTT.

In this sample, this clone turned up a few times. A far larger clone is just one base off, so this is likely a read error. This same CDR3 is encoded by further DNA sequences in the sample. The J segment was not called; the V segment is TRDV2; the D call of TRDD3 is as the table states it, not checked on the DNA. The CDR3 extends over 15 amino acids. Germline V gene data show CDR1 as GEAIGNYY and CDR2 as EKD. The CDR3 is CACDFGYWDTRQMFF. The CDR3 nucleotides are TGTGCCTGTGACTTCGGATACTGGGACACCCGACAGATGTTCTTC.

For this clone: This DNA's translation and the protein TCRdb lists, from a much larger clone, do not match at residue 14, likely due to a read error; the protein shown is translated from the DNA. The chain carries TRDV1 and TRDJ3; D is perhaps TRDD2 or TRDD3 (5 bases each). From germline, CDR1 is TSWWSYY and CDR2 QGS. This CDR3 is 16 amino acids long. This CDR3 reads CALNLRHTWDTRQVFF. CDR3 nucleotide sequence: TGTGCTCTAAACCTACGGCACACCTGGGACACCCGACAGGTGTTTTTC.

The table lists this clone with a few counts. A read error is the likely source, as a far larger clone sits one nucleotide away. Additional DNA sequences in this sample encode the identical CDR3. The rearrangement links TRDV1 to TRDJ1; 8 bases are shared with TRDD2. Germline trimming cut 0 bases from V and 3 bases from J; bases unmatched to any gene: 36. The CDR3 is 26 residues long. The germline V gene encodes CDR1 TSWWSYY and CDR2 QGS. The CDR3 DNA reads TGTGCTCTTGGGGAACTAGGAGTCAGGAGCTTCCTACGGCTGGGGATGCCACCCAACCCGTCCGATAAACTCATCTTT. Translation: CALGELGVRSFLRLGMPPNPSDKLIF.